The 29 T cell receptor beta chains below come from one sample, sequenced in a study of cytomegalovirus exposure and HLA in healthy donors. The PCR made use of 60 Vbeta and 13 Jbeta primers. The data were produced by immunoSEQ multiplex PCR, yet TCRdb's version contains in-frame clones alone and is incomplete. Among 100,000 or so clones listed, roughly 80% were seen once. The specimen was PBMCs. The source is a man younger than 45 in good health and CMV-seropositive.

The chain couples TRBV6-5 to TRBJ1-1; 7 bases map to TRBD1. The CDR3 has 16 amino acids. With V trimmed by 0 bases and J by 0 bases, 4 bases remained unmatched. CDR1 is MNHEY, CDR2 SVGAGI, per germline. DNA for the CDR3: TGTGCCAGCAGTTACTCGACAGGGAATATGAACACTGAAGCTTTCTTT. This encodes CASSYSTGNMNTEAFF.

The chain recombines TRBV7-2 with TRBJ1-1; D possibly corresponds to TRBD1 (6 bases). Trimming took 5 bases from V and 3 from J, leaving 10 bases between them. CDR1 is SGHTA, CDR2 FQGNSA, per germline. The CDR3 totals 13 residues. This chain's CDR3 is CASSINRDTEAFF. CDR3 nucleotides: TGTGCCAGCAGCATCAACAGGGACACTGAAGCTTTCTTT.

The table lists this clone with a few counts. This chain joins TRBV6-1 and TRBJ1-1; 9 bases agree with TRBD1. V lost 3 bases and J lost 5; bases outside the gene matches: 7. The CDR3 loop spans 15 amino acids. Germline CDR1 is MNHNS and CDR2 is SASEGT. Here the CDR3 DNA reads TGTGCCAGCAGTGACTTCGGACAGGGGATGACTGAAGCTTTCTTT. This translates into CASSDFGQGMTEAFF.

This chain links TRBV5-1 with TRBJ2-7; 8 bases are a match to TRBD2. The length of the CDR3 is 15 residues. Germline CDR1 reads SGHRS; CDR2 reads YFSETQ. Trimming cost V 4 bases and J 3 bases; bases outside gene matches: 9. The CDR3 is CASSLTGTSFYEQYF. CDR3 nucleotide sequence: TGCGCCAGCAGCCTGACCGGGACTAGTTTCTACGAGCAGTACTTC.

V is TRBV9 and J is TRBJ2-3; 11 nucleotides line up with TRBD2. The CDR3 contains 17 residues. Looked up from germline, CDR1 is SGDLS and CDR2 is YYNGEE. V shed 1 base, J shed 0 bases, and the junction held 4 bases outside the gene matches. This CDR3 is CASSVHTSGGSTDTQYF. Here the CDR3 DNA reads TGTGCCAGCAGCGTACACACTAGCGGGGGAAGCACAGATACGCAGTATTTT.

This CDR3 is CASSVVRWGVPYEQYF. The DNA of the CDR3 is TGTGCCAGCAGCGTAGTTAGATGGGGGGTCCCCTACGAGCAGTACTTC. The rearrangement joins TRBV7-6 to TRBJ2-7, with a possible D match to TRBD2 (6 bases). The CDR3 is made up of 16 amino acids. V lost 5 bases to trimming and J lost 2 bases, with 19 bases between them. Germline CDR1 and CDR2: SGHVS and FNYEAQ.

Only a few counts were recorded for this clone. V gene TRBV6-6 combines with J gene TRBJ2-1; tentative D call: TRBD1 (5 bases). This CDR3 region has 16 residues. Germline V gives CDR1 MNHNY, CDR2 SVGAGI (reference sequence). V was clipped by 5 bases and J by 2 bases, with 16 bases between them. CDR3 loop: CASSDFGAVTYNEQFF. The CDR3 bases are TGTGCCAGCAGTGACTTTGGGGCGGTTACCTACAATGAGCAGTTCTTC.

The chain uses TRBV27 and TRBJ2-5; D is unclear. V lost 6 bases, J lost 0 bases, and 11 bases lay in between. The CDR3 sequence is 14 residues long. Looked up from germline, CDR1 is MNHEY and CDR2 is SMNVEV (reference sequence). CDR3 sequence: CASRPLPYQETQYF. CDR3 DNA: TGTGCCAGCAGGCCCCTACCATACCAAGAGACCCAGTACTTC.

The genes are TRBV2 and TRBJ2-1; 10 positions match TRBD2. V trimming: 2 bases; J trimming: 5 bases; junction bases outside the gene matches: 3. The CDR3 spans 15 residues. Germline V gene sequence: CDR1 SNHLY, CDR2 FYNNEI. The CDR3, as DNA: TGTGCCAGCAGTGAATTCCTAGCGGGGGACAATGAGCAGTTCTTC. It codes for CASSEFLAGDNEQFF.

This clone was seen only a few times. V gene TRBV5-4 combines with J gene TRBJ1-1; TRBD1 matches at 7 bases. Trimming at V came to 3 bases and at J to 1 base, leaving 3 bases not matched to a gene. There are 14 residues in the CDR3. The germline gives CDR1 SGHNT, CDR2 YYREEE (reference sequence). CDR3 coding DNA: TGTGCCAGCAGCTATAGGACAGGGAACACTGAAGCTTTCTTT. As protein: CASSYRTGNTEAFF. The variable domain in full, completed from reference TRBV5-4 and TRBJ1-1, reads ETGVTQSPTHLIKTRGQQVTLRCSSQSGHNTVSWYQQALGQGPQFIFQYYREEENGRGNFPPRFSGLQFPNYSSELNVNALELDDSALYLCASSYRTGNTEAFFGQGTRLTVV.

This clone has more than one count but fewer than ten. The CDR3 loop is CASSQEPGLAGGQFF. The CDR3, as DNA: TGCGCCAGCAGCCAAGAACCCGGACTAGCGGGGGGGCAGTTCTTC. The chain employs TRBV4-1 and TRBJ2-1, with 14 bases aligning to TRBD2. CDR1 and CDR2 from the germline V gene are MGHRA and YSYEKL. This CDR3 spans 15 amino acids. J lost 12 bases, V lost 0 bases, and 4 bases had no gene match.

The rearrangement links TRBV4-1 to TRBJ1-1; 7 bases align to TRBD1. The V gene end was trimmed by 1 base and the J gene end by 1 base; junction bases not matched to a gene: 9. The germline CDR1 and CDR2 sequences are MGHRA and YSYEKL. The length of the CDR3 is 17 residues. The CDR3 reads CASSQGAGQRPNTEAFF. CDR3 DNA: TGCGCCAGCAGCCAAGGGGCGGGACAGAGACCGAACACTGAAGCTTTCTTT.

The chain recombines TRBV7-3 with TRBJ2-1, with 12 positions matching TRBD2. The J segment lost 9 bases and the V segment lost 6 bases, leaving 9 bases of the junction unmatched. This CDR3 has 15 amino acids. Germline assignment: CDR1 SGHTA and CDR2 FQGTGA. For the CDR3, the DNA is TGTGCCAGCAGATCGACTAGCGGGGGTATCGGTGAGCAGTTCTTC. Its protein is CASRSTSGGIGEQFF.

The chain couples TRBV5-1 to TRBJ2-1, with 10 bases lining up with TRBD1. V was clipped by 3 bases and J by 7 bases; unmatched bases: 7. The CDR3 length is 15 residues. Germline CDR1 reads SGHRS; CDR2 reads YFSETQ. The CDR3 protein is CASSWGDRGTNEQFF. The DNA of the CDR3 is TGCGCCAGCAGCTGGGGGGACAGGGGTACAAATGAGCAGTTCTTC. The whole variable domain, filled in from reference TRBV5-1 and TRBJ2-1, reads KAGVTQTPRYLIKTRGQQVTLSCSPISGHRSVSWYQQTPGQGLQFLFEYFSETQRNKGNFPGRFSGRQFSNSRSEMNVSTLELGDSALYLCASSWGDRGTNEQFFGPGTRLTVL.

V gene TRBV6-5 combines with J gene TRBJ1-1; D call uncertain. V gave up 2 bases and J gave up 4 bases, with 8 bases separating them. Germline lookup yields CDR1 MNHEY and CDR2 SVGAGI. This CDR3 has 13 residues. The CDR3 sequence: CASSYTSTTEAFF. The DNA for the CDR3 is TGTGCCAGCAGTTACACGAGTACCACTGAAGCTTTCTTT.

Notes on this clone: The junction departs from germline at one end; a sequencing error may be responsible. The chain is built from TRBV7-9 and TRBJ1-2; 7 nucleotides line up with TRBD1. The germline V gene has CDR1 SEHNR and CDR2 FQNEAQ (reference sequence). This CDR3 is built from 15 residues. DNA for the CDR3: TGTTCCAGCAGCCTCGCCGGGACAGACATCTATGGCTACACCTTC. This gives the protein CSSSLAGTDIYGYTF.

This chain joins TRBV15 and TRBJ2-5; TRBD1 aligns across 8 bases. The CDR3 is 15 amino acids. The J segment lost 11 bases and the V segment lost 0 bases, leaving 11 bases of the junction unmatched. CDR1 LNHNV and CDR2 YYDKDF come from the germline V gene (reference sequence). The DNA of the CDR3 is TGTGCCACCAGCAGAGAAAGGACAGGGTCCAAAGAGCAGTACTTC. It is translated as CATSRERTGSKEQYF.

The chain has TRBV7-8 and TRBJ1-6, with D possibly TRBD1 on 6 matching bases. The CDR3 runs to 13 residues. With 4 bases removed from V and 8 bases from J, the gap between germline ends came to 9 bases. From germline, CDR1 is SGHVS and CDR2 FQNEAQ. CDR3 coding DNA: TGTGCCAGCAGCTCAACAGGGTATTCACCCCTCCACTTT. It is translated as CASSSTGYSPLHF.

The chain uses TRBV5-1 and TRBJ2-7, with 9 bases that match TRBD1. The CDR3 extends over 15 amino acids. In germline, CDR1 is SGHRS, CDR2 YFSETQ. V trimming: 0 bases; J trimming: 12 bases; junction bases outside the gene matches: 13. The CDR3 here is CASSLGGTGINVAYF. In DNA, the CDR3 is TGCGCCAGCAGCTTGGGAGGGACAGGGATTAATGTGGCGTACTTC.

The table lists this clone with a count of one. J is TRBJ1-1 and V is TRBV5-1; no clear D gene. V was clipped by 2 bases and J by 2 bases, with 7 bases between them. This CDR3 is built from 13 residues. Germline V gene sequence: CDR1 SGHRS, CDR2 YFSETQ. The CDR3 bases are TGCGCCAGCAGCTTATCGGTAAACACTGAAGCTTTCTTT. Translating gives CASSLSVNTEAFF.

The chain has TRBV6-6 and TRBJ1-1; D remains ambiguous. V lost 3 bases, J lost 0 bases, and 8 bases lay in between. The CDR3 length is 14 residues. Germline V gene data show CDR1 as MNHNY and CDR2 as SVGAGI (reference sequence). For the CDR3, the DNA is TGTGCCAGCAGTTATGAGAGAATGAACACTGAAGCTTTCTTT. Translating it yields CASSYERMNTEAFF.

The CDR3 reads CASSTGLGNTEAFF. CDR3 sequence (DNA): TGTGCCAGCAGTACAGGGTTGGGTAACACTGAAGCTTTCTTT. This chain uses TRBV2 with TRBJ1-1, with TRBD1 as a possible D gene (6 bases). Germline CDR1 is SNHLY and CDR2 is FYNNEI. The ends were cut back, 5 bases at V and 2 bases at J, with 12 bases in the middle. The CDR3 has 14 amino acids.

A word on this clone: The junction departs from the called germline gene at one end, perhaps through a read error. The gene calls are TRBV7-6 and TRBJ1-2; TRBD1 aligns across 9 bases. CDR3 length: 18 amino acids. CDR1 SGHVS and CDR2 FNYEAQ come from the germline V gene. This CDR3 is CAGSPLPSTGGISYGYTF. DNA for the CDR3: TGTGCCGGCAGCCCCCTCCCATCGACAGGGGGGATTAGCTATGGCTACACCTTC. Using reference TRBV7-6 and TRBJ1-2 for the parts outside the CDR3, the full variable domain is GAGVSQSPRYKVTKRGQDVALRCDPISGHVSLYWYRQALGQGPEFLTYFNYEAQQDKSGLPNDRFSAERPEGSISTLTIQRTEQRDSAMYRCAGSPLPSTGGISYGYTFGSGTRLTVV.

The rearrangement links TRBV4-3 to TRBJ2-7; 8 bases line up with TRBD1. The V segment lost 0 bases and the J segment 2 bases; nucleotides outside the gene matches: 6. The germline V gene encodes CDR1 LGHNA and CDR2 YSLEER. The CDR3 consists of 16 residues. This CDR3 is CASSQDRTGSAYEQYF. CDR3 nucleotide sequence: TGCGCCAGCAGCCAAGACAGGACAGGGAGCGCCTACGAGCAGTACTTC.

V is TRBV5-1 and J is TRBJ2-7; the match to TRBD2 covers 11 bases. This CDR3 has 16 residues. J was trimmed by 0 bases and V by 4 bases; bases with no gene match: 6. Germline V gene sequence: CDR1 SGHRS, CDR2 YFSETQ. CDR3 region: CASSPPGLAASYEQYF. The CDR3 DNA follows: TGCGCCAGCAGCCCGCCGGGACTAGCGGCCTCCTACGAGCAGTACTTC. Using reference TRBV5-1 and TRBJ2-7 for the parts outside the CDR3, the full variable domain is KAGVTQTPRYLIKTRGQQVTLSCSPISGHRSVSWYQQTPGQGLQFLFEYFSETQRNKGNFPGRFSGRQFSNSRSEMNVSTLELGDSALYLCASSPPGLAASYEQYFGPGTRLTVT.

The chain employs TRBV7-9 and TRBJ2-7; the D is unclear. Trimming stripped 1 base from V and 3 bases from J, with 7 bases between. The CDR3 has 13 residues. Germline assignment: CDR1 SEHNR and CDR2 FQNEAQ (reference sequence). The CDR3, as DNA: TGTGCCAGCAGCTTAGGGCAAATCTACGAGCAGTACTTC. Translation: CASSLGQIYEQYF.

This clone was counted a single time. The chain combines TRBV7-9 with TRBJ2-1, with no clear D. The CDR3 covers 14 residues. From germline, CDR1 is SEHNR and CDR2 FQNEAQ (reference sequence). The ends were cut back, 0 bases at V and 4 bases at J, with 7 bases in the middle. CDR3 nucleotides: TGTGCCAGCAGCTTAGCTTTGCGGTACAATGAGCAGTTCTTC. Translating gives CASSLALRYNEQFF.

The sample holds one count of this clone. V is TRBV27 and J is TRBJ2-3; 7 bases fit TRBD2. J gave up 1 base and V 4 bases, and 8 bases lay outside the gene matches. CDR1 MNHEY and CDR2 SMNVEV come from the germline V gene (reference sequence). The length of the CDR3 is 16 residues. The CDR3 region has the DNA TGTGCCAGCAGTTCCCCTTTTGCGGGGGGCACAGATACGCAGTATTTT. The encoded protein is CASSSPFAGGTDTQYF.

CDR3 DNA: TGCGCCAGCGGCAGACTAGCGGGGGGCTTAACCGGGGAGCTGTTTTTT. This codes for CASGRLAGGLTGELFF. The chain is built from TRBV4-3 and TRBJ2-2; 13 nucleotides line up with TRBD2. The CDR3 is 16 residues long. The germline V gene has CDR1 LGHNA and CDR2 YSLEER. J gave up 5 bases and V 8 bases, and 8 bases lay outside the gene matches.